Listed below are T cell receptor beta chains from one sample, sequenced in a study of cytomegalovirus exposure and HLA in healthy donors. The data were produced by immunoSEQ multiplex PCR, yet TCRdb's version contains in-frame clones alone and is incomplete. The sample carries fewer than 200,000 clones, roughly 80% recorded once. The specimen sequenced was PBMCs. The receptors shown here come from a woman aged 18-29 years in good health and CMV-seronegative. The CDR3 runs from the conserved cysteine through the conserved F or W. A D gene is named only where the DNA matches it firmly. Clone sizes are given selectively: once, few, many, or a class where the clone is expanded.

v_gene: TRBV19; abundance: NA; j_gene: TRBJ1-2; d_gene: NA; CDR3aa: CASTPFPPGSTDYGYTF; CDR3nt: TGTGCCAGTACCCCTTTTCCCCCCGGGTCGACCGACTATGGCTACACCTTC
v_gene: TRBV28; abundance: many; j_gene: TRBJ2-2; d_gene: TRBD1; CDR3aa: CASSLQGDTGELFF; CDR3nt: TGTGCCAGCAGTTTACAGGGGGACACCGGGGAGCTGTTTTTT
v_gene: TRBV19; abundance: NA; j_gene: TRBJ1-3; d_gene: NA; CDR3aa: CASQQGSGNTIYF; CDR3nt: TGTGCCAGTCAACAGGGCTCCGGAAACACCATATATTTT
v_gene: TRBV7-9; abundance: NA; j_gene: TRBJ2-7; d_gene: TRBD2; CDR3aa: CASSLARASGNYEQYF; CDR3nt: TGTGCCAGCAGCTTAGCTCGGGCTAGCGGAAACTACGAGCAGTACTTC
v_gene: TRBV18; abundance: NA; j_gene: TRBJ2-3; d_gene: TRBD1; CDR3aa: CASSPGTGGKDTQYF; CDR3nt: TGTGCCAGCTCACCAGGGACAGGGGGTAAAGATACGCAGTATTTT
v_gene: TRBV28; abundance: NA; j_gene: TRBJ2-7; d_gene: NA; CDR3aa: CASSLRGGKGYEQYF; CDR3nt: TGTGCCAGCAGTTTACGTGGCGGGAAAGGCTACGAGCAGTACTTC
v_gene: TRBV19; abundance: once; j_gene: TRBJ2-3; d_gene: TRBD1; CDR3aa: CASSRQGGTDTQYF; CDR3nt: TGTGCCAGTAGTAGGCAGGGGGGCACAGATACGCAGTATTTT
v_gene: TRBV19; abundance: NA; j_gene: TRBJ2-3; d_gene: TRBD2; CDR3aa: CASSMLSGGTDTQYF; CDR3nt: TGTGCCAGTAGTATGCTGAGCGGGGGCACAGATACGCAGTATTTT
v_gene: TRBV6-1; abundance: NA; j_gene: TRBJ2-1; d_gene: TRBD2; CDR3aa: CASSEASGGVNEQFF; CDR3nt: TGTGCCAGCAGTGAAGCATCGGGGGGGGTGAATGAGCAGTTCTTC
v_gene: TRBV19; abundance: NA; j_gene: TRBJ2-7; d_gene: NA; CDR3aa: CASKLSLVNFGEQYF; CDR3nt: TGTGCCAGTAAGCTTAGTCTCGTAAATTTCGGCGAGCAGTACTTC
v_gene: TRBV19; abundance: NA; j_gene: TRBJ2-7; d_gene: NA; CDR3aa: CASSVQGGVGEQYF; CDR3nt: TGTGCCAGTAGTGTGCAGGGGGGTGTGGGCGAGCAGTACTTC
v_gene: TRBV6-5; abundance: once; j_gene: TRBJ2-1; d_gene: NA; CDR3aa: CASSYVADRLYNEQFF; CDR3nt: TGTGCCAGCAGTTACGTAGCGGACAGGCTCTACAATGAGCAGTTCTTC
v_gene: TRBV10-1; abundance: NA; j_gene: TRBJ2-2; d_gene: NA; CDR3aa: CAGPGVLDGELFF; CDR3nt: TGCGCCGGACCGGGGGTTTTGGACGGGGAGCTGTTTTTT
v_gene: TRBV7-9; abundance: NA; j_gene: TRBJ2-7; d_gene: TRBD2; CDR3aa: CASSLGREGLEQYF; CDR3nt: TGTGCCAGCAGCTTAGGGCGGGAGGGCCTCGAGCAGTACTTC
v_gene: TRBV19; abundance: NA; j_gene: TRBJ2-7; d_gene: NA; CDR3aa: CASSIRLVAATYEQYF; CDR3nt: TGTGCCAGTAGTATTCGCCTTGTAGCGGCAACCTACGAGCAGTACTTC
v_gene: TRBV21-1; abundance: few; j_gene: TRBJ2-2; d_gene: NA; CDR3aa: CASSTRGLTGELFF; CDR3nt: TGTGCCAGCAGCACCAGGGGGCTTACCGGGGAGCTGTTTTTT
v_gene: TRBV28; abundance: NA; j_gene: TRBJ1-2; d_gene: TRBD1; CDR3aa: CASGTGGFRGYTF; CDR3nt: TGTGCCAGCGGGACAGGGGGTTTTAGGGGCTACACCTTC
v_gene: TRBV7-2; abundance: NA; j_gene: TRBJ2-3; d_gene: NA; CDR3aa: CASRAGAADTQYF; CDR3nt: TGTGCCAGCAGAGCAGGGGCAGCAGATACGCAGTATTTT
v_gene: TRBV2; abundance: NA; j_gene: TRBJ1-1; d_gene: NA; CDR3aa: CASSGGQNTEAFF; CDR3nt: TGTGCCAGCAGTGGGGGACAGAACACTGAAGCTTTCTTT
v_gene: TRBV5-3; abundance: once; j_gene: TRBJ2-7; d_gene: TRBD2; CDR3aa: CARAGTSAYEQYF; CDR3nt: TGTGCCAGGGCCGGGACTAGCGCCTACGAGCAGTACTTC
v_gene: TRBV11-2; abundance: NA; j_gene: TRBJ2-5; d_gene: TRBD2; CDR3aa: CASSLASGYQETQYF; CDR3nt: TGTGCCAGCAGCTTAGCTAGCGGGTACCAAGAGACCCAGTACTTC
v_gene: TRBV5-1; abundance: NA; j_gene: TRBJ1-1; d_gene: NA; CDR3aa: CASSFSLLLMIEAFF; CDR3nt: TGCGCCAGCAGCTTTTCTCTCTTGCTAATGATAGAAGCTTTCTTT
v_gene: TRBV4-1; abundance: NA; j_gene: TRBJ1-4; d_gene: NA; CDR3aa: CASSQESVSGKLFF; CDR3nt: TGCGCCAGCAGCCAAGAGTCAGTAAGTGGCAAACTGTTTTTT
v_gene: TRBV9; abundance: NA; j_gene: TRBJ1-4; d_gene: TRBD1; CDR3aa: CASSAGQGVNEKLFF; CDR3nt: TGTGCCAGCAGCGCAGGACAGGGGGTAAATGAAAAACTGTTTTTT
v_gene: TRBV7-9; abundance: NA; j_gene: TRBJ2-5; d_gene: NA; CDR3aa: CASSLGPTGGGETQYF; CDR3nt: TGTGCCAGCAGCTTAGGGCCGACTGGGGGAGGAGAGACCCAGTACTTC
v_gene: TRBV10-1; abundance: NA; j_gene: TRBJ1-5; d_gene: NA; CDR3aa: CATSSGLRPQHF; CDR3nt: TGCGCCACCTCGTCGGGATTGAGGCCCCAGCATTTT
v_gene: TRBV5-1; abundance: NA; j_gene: TRBJ2-7; d_gene: TRBD1; CDR3aa: CASSSGGTGGFEQYF; CDR3nt: TGCGCCAGCAGCTCCGGCGGGACAGGGGGCTTCGAGCAGTACTTC
v_gene: TRBV15; abundance: NA; j_gene: TRBJ2-7; d_gene: TRBD1; CDR3aa: CATSRDDWTGSYEQYF; CDR3nt: TGTGCCACCAGCAGAGACGATTGGACAGGCTCCTACGAGCAGTACTTC
v_gene: TRBV27; abundance: NA; j_gene: TRBJ2-5; d_gene: NA; CDR3aa: CASSFEQSWKETQYF; CDR3nt: TGTGCCAGCAGTTTTGAACAGTCCTGGAAAGAGACCCAGTACTTC
v_gene: TRBV11-3; abundance: NA; j_gene: TRBJ2-1; d_gene: TRBD2; CDR3aa: CASSSTLSGRINEQFF; CDR3nt: TGTGCCAGCAGCTCCACCCTTAGCGGGAGGATTAATGAGCAGTTCTTC
v_gene: TRBV2; abundance: NA; j_gene: TRBJ2-3; d_gene: TRBD2; CDR3aa: CASSVAGLREDTQYF; CDR3nt: TGTGCCAGCTCGGTAGCGGGATTACGGGAAGATACGCAGTATTTT
v_gene: TRBV28; abundance: NA; j_gene: TRBJ1-2; d_gene: TRBD1; CDR3aa: CASSLTGGKKGYTF; CDR3nt: TGTGCCAGCAGCCTGACAGGGGGTAAAAAAGGCTACACCTTC
v_gene: TRBV28; abundance: few; j_gene: TRBJ2-7; d_gene: TRBD1; CDR3aa: CASRGQGSYSYEQYF; CDR3nt: TGTGCCAGCAGGGGACAGGGGAGTTACTCCTACGAGCAGTACTTC
v_gene: TRBV5-6; abundance: NA; j_gene: TRBJ2-1; d_gene: TRBD1; CDR3aa: CASSSGQGSYYNEQFF; CDR3nt: TGTGCCAGCAGCTCGGGACAGGGCTCGTACTACAATGAGCAGTTCTTC
v_gene: TRBV7-9; abundance: few; j_gene: TRBJ2-3; d_gene: TRBD2; CDR3aa: CASSLNSGRTDTQYF; CDR3nt: TGTGCCAGCAGCTTAAATAGCGGGCGAACAGATACGCAGTATTTT
v_gene: TRBV19; abundance: once; j_gene: TRBJ1-1; d_gene: NA; CDR3aa: CASSMTVNTEAFF; CDR3nt: TGTGCCAGTAGTATGACAGTTAACACTGAAGCTTTCTTT
v_gene: TRBV28; abundance: once; j_gene: TRBJ2-5; d_gene: TRBD1; CDR3aa: CASSLETGLRETQYF; CDR3nt: TGTGCCAGCAGTTTAGAGACAGGGCTTCGGGAGACCCAGTACTTC
v_gene: TRBV19; abundance: NA; j_gene: TRBJ2-6; d_gene: TRBD2; CDR3aa: CASSIDGTSGRGSGANVLTF; CDR3nt: TGTGCCAGTAGTATAGACGGGACTAGCGGGAGGGGATCTGGGGCCAACGTCCTGACTTTC
v_gene: TRBV5-1; abundance: NA; j_gene: TRBJ1-1; d_gene: NA; CDR3aa: CASSVRGGTDEAFF; CDR3nt: TGCGCCAGCAGCGTCCGGGGAGGAACAGATGAAGCTTTCTTT
v_gene: TRBV18; abundance: NA; j_gene: TRBJ2-1; d_gene: NA; CDR3aa: CASSPIQGVEQFF; CDR3nt: TGTGCCAGCTCACCAATACAGGGTGTTGAGCAGTTCTTC
v_gene: TRBV7-2; abundance: few; j_gene: TRBJ2-3; d_gene: NA; CDR3aa: CASSSWTMNTDTQYF; CDR3nt: TGTGCCAGCAGCTCCTGGACTATGAACACAGATACGCAGTATTTT
v_gene: TRBV6-1; abundance: NA; j_gene: TRBJ1-3; d_gene: NA; CDR3aa: CASSEARWRTGWGNTIYF; CDR3nt: TGTGCCAGCAGTGAAGCGCGATGGAGAACTGGGTGGGGAAACACCATATATTTT
v_gene: TRBV10-1; abundance: NA; j_gene: TRBJ2-5; d_gene: NA; CDR3aa: CASLHETQYF; CDR3nt: TGCGCCAGCTTACACGAGACCCAGTACTTC
v_gene: TRBV19; abundance: NA; j_gene: TRBJ2-2; d_gene: NA; CDR3aa: CASTTDPRGELFF; CDR3nt: TGTGCCAGTACCACTGATCCCCGGGGGGAGCTGTTTTTT
v_gene: TRBV4-1; abundance: NA; j_gene: TRBJ2-7; d_gene: TRBD2; CDR3aa: CASSPQLAFSYEQYF; CDR3nt: TGCGCCAGCAGCCCCCAACTAGCGTTTTCCTACGAGCAGTACTTC
v_gene: TRBV19; abundance: NA; j_gene: TRBJ2-3; d_gene: TRBD2; CDR3aa: CASSPRRTSYGTDTQYF; CDR3nt: TGTGCCAGTAGTCCCCGAAGGACTAGCTACGGCACAGATACGCAGTATTTT
v_gene: TRBV30; abundance: once; j_gene: TRBJ1-1; d_gene: NA; CDR3aa: CAWGNGQLNTEAFF; CDR3nt: TGTGCCTGGGGGAACGGACAGCTGAACACTGAAGCTTTCTTT
v_gene: TRBV18; abundance: NA; j_gene: TRBJ2-3; d_gene: NA; CDR3aa: CASSTTPGVKEYF; CDR3nt: TGTGCCAGCTCAACAACGCCAGGGGTCAAGGAGTATTTT
v_gene: TRBV27; abundance: few; j_gene: TRBJ1-4; d_gene: NA; CDR3aa: CASPRGAPGGNEKLFF; CDR3nt: TGTGCCAGCCCACGCGGGGCCCCCGGAGGTAATGAAAAACTGTTTTTT
v_gene: TRBV20-1; abundance: NA; j_gene: TRBJ1-2; d_gene: NA; CDR3aa: CSASGGDGYTF; CDR3nt: TGCAGTGCTAGCGGGGGGGATGGCTACACCTTC
v_gene: TRBV4-2; abundance: NA; j_gene: TRBJ2-2; d_gene: TRBD2; CDR3aa: CASSQDGLAGNTGELFF; CDR3nt: TGTGCCAGCAGCCAAGACGGACTAGCGGGGAACACCGGGGAGCTGTTTTTT
v_gene: TRBV28; abundance: NA; j_gene: TRBJ1-1; d_gene: NA; CDR3aa: CASTSGGLFATNTEAFF; CDR3nt: TGTGCCAGCACCTCGGGGGGGCTGTTTGCCACTAACACTGAAGCTTTCTTT
v_gene: TRBV2; abundance: NA; j_gene: TRBJ1-2; d_gene: NA; CDR3aa: CASLLLWGYTF; CDR3nt: TGTGCCAGCCTGCTACTATGGGGCTACACCTTC
v_gene: TRBV28; abundance: once; j_gene: TRBJ2-1; d_gene: TRBD2; CDR3aa: CASSSISLAGGGYNEQFF; CDR3nt: TGTGCCAGCAGTTCAATATCCCTAGCGGGAGGAGGATACAATGAGCAGTTCTTC
v_gene: TRBV2; abundance: NA; j_gene: TRBJ2-2; d_gene: TRBD1; CDR3aa: CASTGTGGTGELFF; CDR3nt: TGTGCCAGCACGGGGACAGGTGGCACCGGGGAGCTGTTTTTT